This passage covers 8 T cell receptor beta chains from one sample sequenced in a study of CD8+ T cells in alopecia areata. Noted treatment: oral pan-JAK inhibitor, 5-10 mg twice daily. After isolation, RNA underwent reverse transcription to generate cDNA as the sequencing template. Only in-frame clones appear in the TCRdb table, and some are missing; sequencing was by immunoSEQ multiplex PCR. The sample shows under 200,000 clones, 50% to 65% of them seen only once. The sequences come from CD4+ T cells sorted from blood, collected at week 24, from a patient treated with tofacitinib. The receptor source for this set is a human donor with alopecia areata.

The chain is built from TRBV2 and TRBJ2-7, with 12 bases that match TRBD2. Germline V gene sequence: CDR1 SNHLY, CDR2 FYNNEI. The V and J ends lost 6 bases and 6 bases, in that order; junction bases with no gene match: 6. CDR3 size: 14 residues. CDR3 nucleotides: TGTGCCAGCAGAAGGACTAGCGGGGTAGGCGAGCAGTACTTC. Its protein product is CASRRTSGVGEQYF.

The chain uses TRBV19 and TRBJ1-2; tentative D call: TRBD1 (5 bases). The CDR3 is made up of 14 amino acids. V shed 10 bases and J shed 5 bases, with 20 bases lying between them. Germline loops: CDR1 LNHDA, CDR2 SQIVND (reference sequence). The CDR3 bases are TGTGCCACCACGGACCTGGGGCGAGGATATGGCTACACCTTC. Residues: CATTDLGRGYGYTF.

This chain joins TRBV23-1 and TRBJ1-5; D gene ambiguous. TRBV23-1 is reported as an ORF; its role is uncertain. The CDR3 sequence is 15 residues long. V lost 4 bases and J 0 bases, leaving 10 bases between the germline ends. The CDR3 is CASSPSGDSNQPQHF. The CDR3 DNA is TGCGCCAGCAGTCCTTCCGGAGATAGCAATCAGCCCCAGCATTTT.

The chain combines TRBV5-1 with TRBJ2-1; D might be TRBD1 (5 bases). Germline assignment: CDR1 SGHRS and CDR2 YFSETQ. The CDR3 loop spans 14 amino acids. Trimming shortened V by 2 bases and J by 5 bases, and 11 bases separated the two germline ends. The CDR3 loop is CASSFSGLNNEQFF. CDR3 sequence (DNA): TGCGCCAGCAGCTTCTCAGGGCTTAACAATGAGCAGTTCTTC. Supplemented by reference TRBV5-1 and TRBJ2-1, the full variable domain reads KAGVTQTPRYLIKTRGQQVTLSCSPISGHRSVSWYQQTPGQGLQFLFEYFSETQRNKGNFPGRFSGRQFSNSRSEMNVSTLELGDSALYLCASSFSGLNNEQFFGPGTRLTVL.

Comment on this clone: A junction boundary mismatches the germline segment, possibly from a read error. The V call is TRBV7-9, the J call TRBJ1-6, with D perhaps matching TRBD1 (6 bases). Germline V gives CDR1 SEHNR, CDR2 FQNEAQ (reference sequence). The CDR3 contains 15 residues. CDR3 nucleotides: TGTGCCAGCAGCTCCGGGGTGGACAGCGACGAAACCCTTTACTTT. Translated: CASSSGVDSDETLYF. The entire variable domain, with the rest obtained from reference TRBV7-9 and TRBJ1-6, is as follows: DTGVSQNPRHKITKRGQNVTFRCDPISEHNRLYWYRQTLGQGPEFLTYFQNEAQLEKSRLLSDRFSAERPKGSFSTLEIQRTEQGDSAMYLCASSSGVDSDETLYFGNGTRLTVT.

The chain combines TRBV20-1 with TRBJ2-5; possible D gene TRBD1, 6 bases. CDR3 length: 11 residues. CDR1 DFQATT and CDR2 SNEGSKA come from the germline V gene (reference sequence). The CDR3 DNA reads TGCAGAGGGGGAGACCAAGAGACCCAGTACTTC. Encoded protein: CRGGDQETQYF.

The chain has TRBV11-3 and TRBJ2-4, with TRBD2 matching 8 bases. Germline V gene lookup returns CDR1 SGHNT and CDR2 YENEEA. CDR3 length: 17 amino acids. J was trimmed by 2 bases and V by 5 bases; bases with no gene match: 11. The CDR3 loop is CASSPREREQTKNIQYF. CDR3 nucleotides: TGTGCCAGCAGCCCTAGGGAGCGGGAGCAGACCAAAAACATTCAGTACTTC. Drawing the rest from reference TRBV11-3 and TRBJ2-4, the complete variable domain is EAGVVQSPRYKIIEKKQPVAFWCNPISGHNTLYWYLQNLGQGPELLIRYENEEAVDDSQLPKDRFSAERLKGVDSTLKIQPAELGDSAVYLCASSPREREQTKNIQYFGAGTRLSVL.

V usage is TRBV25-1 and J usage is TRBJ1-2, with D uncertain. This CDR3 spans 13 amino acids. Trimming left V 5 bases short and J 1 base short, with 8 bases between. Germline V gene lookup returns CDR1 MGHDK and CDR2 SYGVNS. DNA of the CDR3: TGTGCCAGCAGTTCGGATTTTAACTATGGCTACACCTTC. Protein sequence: CASSSDFNYGYTF.